The next 25 T cell receptor beta chains were all read from a single sample in a study of blood T cell repertoires in COVID-19. Profiling relied on immunoSEQ multiplex PCR, and the TCRdb table lists in-frame clones only, not all of them. The sample has under 350,000 clones, roughly 90% seen once. Sequenced input: peripheral blood. All receptors come from a middle-aged man with acute or convalescent COVID-19.

The chain links TRBV9 to TRBJ1-2, with no clear D. Germline V gene lookup returns CDR1 SGDLS and CDR2 YYNGEE. Trimming stripped 0 bases from V and 3 bases from J, with 9 bases between. The CDR3 has 14 residues. Here the CDR3 reads CASSVVDTYYGYTF. The CDR3 DNA follows: TGTGCCAGCAGCGTAGTCGACACTTACTATGGCTACACCTTC. The variable domain in full, with the rest retrieved from reference TRBV9 and TRBJ1-2, is DSGVTQTPKHLITATGQRVTLRCSPRSGDLSVYWYQQSLDQGLQFLIQYYNGEERAKGNILERFSAQQFPDLHSELNLSSLELGDSALYFCASSVVDTYYGYTFGSGTRLTVV.

The V and J genes are TRBV2 and TRBJ2-3, with TRBD2 matching 8 bases. The J segment lost 7 bases and the V segment lost 4 bases, leaving 7 bases of the junction unmatched. CDR3 length equals 14 residues. Germline CDR1 is SNHLY and CDR2 is FYNNEI. The CDR3 nucleotides are TGTGCCAGCAGTGTTGATAGCGGGGACAATACGCAGTATTTT. Encoded protein: CASSVDSGDNTQYF.

This chain links TRBV18 with TRBJ1-6, with D tentatively TRBD1 (5 bases). The germline gives CDR1 KGHSH, CDR2 LQKENI. The CDR3 is made up of 15 amino acids. V lost 2 bases, J lost 5 bases, and 10 bases lay in between. As DNA, the CDR3 is TGTGCCAGCTCACCAGGGGCAGAGAATAATTCACCCCTCCACTTT. This gives the protein CASSPGAENNSPLHF. Supplemented by reference TRBV18 and TRBJ1-6, the full variable domain reads NAGVMQNPRHLVRRRGQEARLRCSPMKGHSHVYWYRQLPEEGLKFMVYLQKENIIDESGMPKERFSAEFPKEGPSILRIQQVVRGDSAAYFCASSPGAENNSPLHFGNGTRLTVT.

The J gene is TRBJ2-3, the V gene TRBV5-6; D might be TRBD2 (5 bases). V shed 0 bases and J shed 2 bases, with 13 bases lying between them. This CDR3 comprises 16 residues. Germline V gene lookup returns CDR1 SGHDT and CDR2 YYEEEE. The CDR3, as DNA: TGTGCCAGCAGCTTGGATACTAGTTCCTTCACAGATACGCAGTATTTT. Translating gives CASSLDTSSFTDTQYF.

The gene calls are TRBV2 and TRBJ1-2; D possibly corresponds to TRBD1 (5 bases). This CDR3 comprises 14 residues. Trimming left V 5 bases short and J 4 bases short, with 14 bases between. Per germline, CDR1 SNHLY and CDR2 FYNNEI. The CDR3 is CASSPHAGPYGYTF. The DNA for the CDR3 is TGTGCCAGCAGTCCCCACGCAGGGCCCTATGGCTACACCTTC.

The V and J genes are TRBV6-4 and TRBJ2-1, with TRBD2 identical over 9 bases. The CDR3 totals 16 residues. Germline loops: CDR1 MRHNA, CDR2 SNTAGT. V lost 4 bases, J lost 9 bases, and 13 bases stayed unmatched. As DNA, the CDR3 is TGTGCCAGCAGTGCTCAGGAGGCGGGGGGGCTACTTGAGCAGTTCTTC. Translating gives CASSAQEAGGLLEQFF.

The chain employs TRBV11-3 and TRBJ2-2; TRBD1 is a possible D gene (6 bases). V lost 5 bases, J lost 2 bases, and 9 bases lay in between. Germline CDR1 is SGHNT and CDR2 is YENEEA. This CDR3 spans 14 amino acids. This CDR3 reads CASSPGQNTGELFF. The CDR3 DNA is TGTGCCAGCAGCCCGGGACAAAACACCGGGGAGCTGTTTTTT. The whole variable domain, filled in from reference TRBV11-3 and TRBJ2-2, reads EAGVVQSPRYKIIEKKQPVAFWCNPISGHNTLYWYLQNLGQGPELLIRYENEEAVDDSQLPKDRFSAERLKGVDSTLKIQPAELGDSAVYLCASSPGQNTGELFFGEGSRLTVL.

This chain uses TRBV4-2 with TRBJ1-2; 9 bases match TRBD1. Germline values: CDR1 LGHNA, CDR2 YNFKEQ. V lost 0 bases, J lost 6 bases, and 5 bases stayed unmatched. There are 15 residues in the CDR3. The CDR3: CASSQDTGGRDGYTF. The CDR3 nucleotides read TGTGCCAGCAGCCAAGATACAGGGGGCAGGGATGGCTACACCTTC.

With regard to this clone: A junction boundary mismatches the germline segment, possibly from a read error. The chain joins TRBV3-1 (or the pseudogene TRBV3-2) to TRBJ1-6; D is uncertain. Germline V CDR1 and CDR2: LGHDT, YNNKEL (reference sequence). This CDR3 has 12 residues. CDR3 amino acids: CASSQDQRRVNF. The CDR3 DNA reads as TGTGCCAGCAGCCAAGACCAACGTCGGGTCAACTTT.

The chain joins TRBV18 to TRBJ1-5, with D perhaps TRBD1 (5 bases). This CDR3 is 16 amino acids long. V gave up 4 bases and J gave up 3 bases, with 16 bases separating them. In germline, CDR1 is KGHSH, CDR2 LQKENI. The CDR3, as DNA: TGTGCCAGCTCACTCGGTGAAGGGGTCTCCAATCAGCCCCAGCATTTT. It is translated as CASSLGEGVSNQPQHF.

This sequence joins TRBV5-1 and TRBJ1-5; D gene unclear. There are 14 residues in the CDR3. V shed 0 bases and J shed 5 bases, with 9 bases lying between them. Looked up from germline, CDR1 is SGHRS and CDR2 is YFSETQ. DNA of the CDR3: TGCGCCAGCAGCTTGGGGGTCGGAGATCAGCCCCAGCATTTT. Translating gives CASSLGVGDQPQHF.

The rearrangement joins TRBV19 to TRBJ2-1; TRBD2 is a possible D gene (6 bases). CDR3 length: 14 amino acids. The germline V gene encodes CDR1 LNHDA and CDR2 SQIVND (reference sequence). With 8 bases removed from V and 2 bases from J, the gap between germline ends came to 13 bases. CDR3 coding DNA: TGTGCCAGTTCGGAGGGTGTCACCTACAATGAGCAGTTCTTC. Translating it yields CASSEGVTYNEQFF.

The chain is built from TRBV10-3 and TRBJ1-1; 7 bases match TRBD1. CDR3 length equals 15 residues. The J segment lost 4 bases and the V segment lost 2 bases, leaving 7 bases of the junction unmatched. Germline values: CDR1 ENHRY, CDR2 SYGVKD. CDR3 amino acids: CAISERDSGSTEAFF. In nucleotides, the CDR3 is TGTGCCATCAGTGAGAGGGACAGTGGGAGCACTGAAGCTTTCTTT.

This clone has more than one count but fewer than ten. V usage is TRBV10-3 and J usage is TRBJ2-7; 11 bases are a match to TRBD2. This CDR3 has 15 amino acids. With V trimmed by 5 bases and J by 3 bases, 6 bases remained unmatched. CDR1 and CDR2 from the germline V gene are ENHRY and SYGVKD. As DNA, the CDR3 is TGTGCCATCAGTTCCTCCGGGACTAGCGGCTACGAGCAGTACTTC. Its protein product is CAISSSGTSGYEQYF.

This chain uses TRBV5-4 with TRBJ1-2; 9 bases agree with TRBD1. The V segment lost 4 bases and the J segment 7 bases; nucleotides outside the gene matches: 8. Germline CDR1 reads SGHNT; CDR2 reads YYREEE (reference sequence). This CDR3 comprises 14 residues. The CDR3 DNA sequence: TGTGCCAGCAGCACGGGACAGGGTCCCCGTGGCTACACCTTC. It is translated as CASSTGQGPRGYTF.

V gene TRBV29-1 combines with J gene TRBJ2-7; TRBD1 matches 11 bases. The CDR3 extends over 13 amino acids. The germline V gene has CDR1 SQVTM and CDR2 ANQGSEA. The junction had 6 bases not matched to a gene; V was cut back by 4 bases and J by 7 bases. This CDR3 reads CSVVDRGLGEQYF. The CDR3, as DNA: TGCAGCGTTGTGGACAGGGGGCTTGGGGAGCAGTACTTC.

This chain uses TRBV2 with TRBJ1-2; tentatively, D is TRBD1 (6 bases). The V gene lost 6 bases and the J gene lost 6 bases, with 14 bases spanning the gap. The CDR3 extends over 13 amino acids. Germline values: CDR1 SNHLY, CDR2 FYNNEI. This CDR3 is CASRSQGGDGYTF. CDR3 sequence (DNA): TGTGCCAGCAGGTCACAGGGTGGGGATGGCTACACCTTC.

The table lists this clone with a count of one. V usage is TRBV18 and J usage is TRBJ2-1; a possible D gene is TRBD2 (6 bases). The CDR3 extends over 16 amino acids. Germline-derived CDR1 and CDR2 are KGHSH and LQKENI. V lost 1 base, J lost 5 bases, and 15 bases lay in between. The CDR3 nucleotides read TGTGCCAGCTCACCACAACTAGCTACCGTGGACAATGAGCAGTTCTTC. Amino acids: CASSPQLATVDNEQFF.

This clone appeared a single time. This sequence joins TRBV21-1 and TRBJ2-7; the D call in the table, TRBD2, was not verified against the DNA. TRBV21-1 is labeled a pseudogene. This CDR3 spans 19 amino acids. CDR3 coding DNA: TGTGCCAGCAGCAATGAGAATAAAACCGTTAGCGGGTCTCGTCGCGAGCAGTACTTC. It is translated as CASSNENKTVSGSRREQYF.

The chain employs TRBV10-3 and TRBJ2-2; 10 positions agree with TRBD1. Germline CDR1 is ENHRY and CDR2 is SYGVKD. Trimming took 6 bases from V and 5 from J; bases not matched to a gene: 6. This CDR3 contains 15 residues. Here the CDR3 DNA reads TGTGCCATCAGCTCCGGGACAGGGGAAACCGGGGAGCTGTTTTTT. Translating it yields CAISSGTGETGELFF.

V and J are TRBV27 and TRBJ1-3; no firm D call. V was clipped by 8 bases and J by 4 bases, with 9 bases between them. Germline-derived CDR1 and CDR2 are MNHEY and SMNVEV (reference sequence). The CDR3 is 12 residues long. The CDR3 loop reads CASSPGGNTIYF. CDR3 DNA sequence: TGTGCCAGCTCCCCCGGGGGAAACACCATATATTTT.

J is TRBJ2-5 and V is TRBV24-1; a weak D match, TRBD1 (6 bases). CDR1 is KGHDR and CDR2 is SFDVKD in the germline V gene. This CDR3 contains 16 residues. Trimming stripped 4 bases from V and 4 bases from J, with 18 bases between. CDR3 loop: CATSDPLGGKGETQYF. DNA of the CDR3: TGTGCCACCAGTGACCCCTTAGGGGGTAAGGGAGAGACCCAGTACTTC.

The chain employs TRBV3-1 (or the pseudogene TRBV3-2) and TRBJ2-7; 10 bases align to TRBD1. The trim removed 4 bases at V and 3 bases at J, leaving 6 bases unmatched. Germline V gives CDR1 LGHDT, CDR2 YNNKEL (reference sequence). CDR3 size: 15 residues. CDR3 sequence: CASSRKGDRGYEQYF. The CDR3 DNA sequence: TGTGCCAGCAGCCGCAAGGGGGACAGGGGCTACGAGCAGTACTTC.

The chain is built from TRBV7-9 and TRBJ1-4; D ambiguous. The ends were cut back, 3 bases at V and 5 bases at J, with 10 bases in the middle. Germline CDR1 SEHNR, CDR2 FQNEAQ (reference sequence). This CDR3 is 14 amino acids long. The CDR3: CASSFGGSNEKLFF. The DNA of the CDR3 is TGTGCCAGCAGCTTCGGAGGGTCAAATGAAAAACTGTTTTTT.

The gene calls are TRBV28 and TRBJ2-7, with D perhaps TRBD1 (5 bases). Germline assignment: CDR1 MDHEN and CDR2 SYDVKM. V was trimmed by 2 bases and J by 4 bases, leaving 6 bases between them. There are 12 residues in the CDR3. The CDR3 DNA reads TGTGCCAGCAGTTTAGCAGGGTACGAGCAGTACTTC. It translates to CASSLAGYEQYF.